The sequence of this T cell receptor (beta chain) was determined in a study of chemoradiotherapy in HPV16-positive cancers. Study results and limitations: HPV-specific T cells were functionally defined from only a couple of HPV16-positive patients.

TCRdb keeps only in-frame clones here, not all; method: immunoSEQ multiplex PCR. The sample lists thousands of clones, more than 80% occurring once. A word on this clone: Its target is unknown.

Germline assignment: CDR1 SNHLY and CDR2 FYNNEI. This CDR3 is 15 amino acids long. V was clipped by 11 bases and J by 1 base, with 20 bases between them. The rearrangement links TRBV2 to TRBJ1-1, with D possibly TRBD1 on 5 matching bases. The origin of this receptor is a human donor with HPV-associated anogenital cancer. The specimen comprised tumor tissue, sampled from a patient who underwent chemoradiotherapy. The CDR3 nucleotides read TGTGCCTCCTCATTCCAGGGAGAGGGGAACACTGAAGCTTTCTTT. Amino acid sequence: CASSFQGEGNTEAFF.